Reported below is one TCR beta chain. The antigen this receptor binds is unknown. Nothing much larger sits one base from this clone, and base qualities are not available. Systemically healthy Caucasian individuals from Russia, about 38 in total and aged about 6 to 100 years, were included as donors. Approximately 9.3 milliliters of peripheral blood were drawn from each donor into EDTA-treated Vacutainer tubes. Ficoll-Paque density-gradient centrifugation was used to isolate PBMCs, with at least 6.5 million per sample. Trizol reagent was used to extract total RNA from PBMCs, with at least 6 micrograms per sample. The percentages of naive CD45RAhigh/CD27high T cells were determined by flow cytometry on a PBMC aliquot from every donor. Preparation of the library involved 5' RACE. TCRdb records Illumina HiSeq 2500 as the sequencer. A second PCR of roughly 7 to 11 cycles was performed with a sample-barcoded 5' primer and a J-beta primer mix. Each TCR beta cDNA molecule received a unique molecular identifier from a template-switch 5' adaptor carrying 12 random nucleotides. Each sample yielded at least 2.5 million CDR3-containing paired-end reads. All of the RNA was converted into first-strand cDNA using the Mint cDNA synthesis kit, with a TRBC-specific oligonucleotide serving as the primer. Following uracil-DNA glycosylase treatment, all cDNA underwent a first 18-cycle PCR with the universal primers M1SS and BC2_uni_R. The source study handled its data this way. Normalization of each sample was performed by random selection of 1 million high-quality reads, each carrying a distinct molecular identifier. Reads sharing molecular identifiers were discarded rather than binned into consensus sequences. CDR3 identification, clonotype clustering and error correction used MiTCR with a Q25 quality threshold and the strictest error-elimination algorithm. Lower-bound total TCR beta diversity was estimated with a nonparametric unseen species model using Euler transformation. In-frame beta chains were kept once TCRdb had trimmed the public reads at Q25 with fastp and called clones with MiXCR. Each record represents a unique CDR3 protein, reported with the most common genes and DNA among its rows. V and J calls and clone size were set by TCRdb, not the authors. The sample table contains 590,000 or so distinct CDR3 sequences; only one count was recorded for 25% to 30% of them. The leading ten clones occupy around 16% of the sample.

The sample originates from a study of blood T cells in healthy people across ages (dated by TCRdb to the mid-2010s). Study-level background: In model experiments, template switching captured about one uniquely barcoded TCR beta cDNA molecule for every two T cells. The study measured age-related changes in TCR beta repertoire diversity using deep sequencing normalized with unique cDNA molecular identifiers. The donors were divided into four age groups: young (average about 15 years), middle-aged (around 41), aged (approximately 59) and long-lived (about 84). To avoid experimental bias, donors of different ages were distributed randomly across sequencing lanes. For two donors (one aged 18 to 30 and one aged 80 or older), the study analyzed two additional independent replicas of 1 million unique cDNA reads from the same blood draw.

The research as a whole found: Total diversity estimates from one million sequenced T cells were considered lower bounds and underestimates. Observed TCR beta diversity per million T cells fell roughly linearly with age, and a significant reduction was already apparent by age roughly 40. Compared with the aged group, the long-lived group had more naive CD4+ T cells, fewer expanded clones and increased TCR diversity, suggesting age selection. Bulk unsorted PBMC profiling prevented conclusive comparison of naive and antigen-experienced compartments. Observed TCR beta diversity correlated strongly with the percentage of naive T cells measured by flow cytometry. Because donor CMV infection status was unknown, age-related changes in expanded clonotypes were potentially confounded.

Based on the germline V gene, the CDR1 and CDR2 sequences are SGHVS and FNYEAQ. From the cysteine up to the phenylalanine, the CDR3 has a length of 15 residues. Only the CDR3 DNA is retained, 45 bases long and in frame from the first base. The sequence was obtained from a woman of 80 years or more in good health. Sequences were obtained from blood. The rearranged chain carries TRBV7-6 and TRBJ2-7; a weak D assignment points to TRBD1 (6 bases agree). The closer fit of TRBJ2-5 to the DNA end suggests the J call may be wrong. The encoded CDR3 is CASSPDRRIEETQYF. Here is the DNA: TGTGCCAGCAGTCCAGACAGGCGCATTGAAGAGACCCAGTACTTC.